These 25 T cell receptor beta chains originate from one sample sequenced in a study of shared clonotypes between healthy human individuals. The protocol was immunoSEQ multiplex PCR, while the TCRdb copy is restricted to in-frame clones and leaves out a portion. The repertoire holds some 900,000 clones, more than 75% seen once, with approximately 1.5% in the top ten. The sample taken for sequencing was memory CD4+ T cells sorted from blood. Subset indicated: CD45RA-negative fraction. The origin of the receptors is a man in his late teens or twenties in good health.

V gene TRBV7-9 combines with J gene TRBJ2-1; 10 bases are shared with TRBD2. Germline-derived CDR1 and CDR2 are SEHNR and FQNEAQ (reference sequence). This CDR3 has 19 residues. Trimming took 3 bases from V and 8 from J; bases not matched to a gene: 19. CDR3 sequence (DNA): TGTGCCAGCAGCTTCGGAGGGTCGCCGGGACTAGCGTTTATTGATGAGCAGTTCTTC. It is translated as CASSFGGSPGLAFIDEQFF.

This clone was found once. The rearrangement uses TRBV11-2 and TRBJ2-1; D possibly corresponds to TRBD2 (7 bases). Trimming removed 5 bases from V and 5 bases from J, with 16 bases in between. The CDR3 runs 15 residues. The germline CDR1 and CDR2 sequences are SGHAT and FQNNGV. The CDR3 sequence is CASSVLAGANNEQFF. Written as DNA, the CDR3 is TGTGCCAGCAGCGTCTTGGCGGGGGCAAACAATGAGCAGTTCTTC.

The V call is TRBV14, the J call TRBJ2-5; D is undetermined. V shed 5 bases and J shed 3 bases, with 7 bases lying between them. The CDR3 is 12 residues long. CDR1 SGHDN and CDR2 FVKESK come from the germline V gene. The CDR3 coding sequence is TGTGCCAGCAGCTCGACAAAAGAGACCCAGTACTTC. It yields the protein CASSSTKETQYF.

This chain joins TRBV4-1 and TRBJ1-2; D uncertain. The CDR3 is made up of 14 amino acids. Trimming pared 0 bases from V and 2 bases from J, leaving 7 bases between. CDR1 and CDR2 (germline): MGHRA, YSYEKL. The CDR3 sequence: CASSQDGVNYGYTF. The CDR3, as DNA: TGCGCCAGCAGCCAAGATGGGGTAAACTATGGCTACACCTTC.

This chain uses TRBV21-1 with TRBJ1-3. TRBV21-1 is shown as a pseudogene. The CDR3 is 16 amino acids. The CDR3 DNA reads TGTGCCAGCAGCAAAGCTGGCAAGAGCTCTGGAAACACCATATATTTT. Its translation: CASSKAGKSSGNTIYF.

This clone was picked up a small number of times. The chain is built from TRBV7-9 and TRBJ2-1; 7 bases map to TRBD2. CDR1 and CDR2 (germline): SEHNR, FQNEAQ (reference sequence). This CDR3 contains 15 residues. With V trimmed by 0 bases and J by 6 bases, 5 bases remained unmatched. The CDR3 spells CASSLALAEGNEQFF. In nucleotides, the CDR3 is TGTGCCAGCAGCTTAGCCCTAGCGGAGGGCAATGAGCAGTTCTTC.

With respect to this clone: At the DNA level, this CDR3 is encoded by other sequences in the same sample as well. The V gene is TRBV5-1, the J gene TRBJ2-3, with TRBD1 as a possible D gene (5 bases). Germline-derived CDR1 and CDR2 are SGHRS and YFSETQ. The ends were cut back, 0 bases at V and 3 bases at J, with 8 bases in the middle. The CDR3 spans 14 residues. The DNA of the CDR3 is TGCGCCAGCAGCTTGGGGGGCTCAACAGATACGCAGTATTTT. This encodes CASSLGGSTDTQYF.

V gene TRBV10-1 combines with J gene TRBJ2-1; 10 nucleotides align to TRBD2. The trim removed 6 bases at V and 8 bases at J, leaving 1 base unmatched. Per germline, CDR1 WNHNN and CDR2 SYGVQD (reference sequence). This CDR3 spans 12 amino acids. CDR3 amino acids: CASSGTSDEQFF. CDR3 DNA: TGCGCCAGCAGCGGGACTAGCGATGAGCAGTTCTTC.

This clone was recorded only once. The V and J genes are TRBV5-1 and TRBJ2-2, with 8 positions matching TRBD1. This CDR3 contains 15 residues. J was trimmed by 6 bases and V by 6 bases; bases with no gene match: 10. CDR1 and CDR2 from the germline V gene are SGHRS and YFSETQ. CDR3 loop: CASTTGTGRAGELFF. The CDR3 bases are TGCGCCAGCACAACCGGGACAGGAAGAGCCGGGGAGCTGTTTTTT.

V and J are TRBV9 and TRBJ1-1, with TRBD1 as a possible D gene (5 bases). The length of the CDR3 is 15 residues. V lost 0 bases to trimming and J lost 1 base, with 10 bases between them. From germline, CDR1 is SGDLS and CDR2 YYNGEE. The chain's CDR3 is CASSVDGGRNTEAFF. The CDR3, as DNA: TGTGCCAGCAGCGTAGATGGGGGGAGGAACACTGAAGCTTTCTTT.

The chain links TRBV11-2 to TRBJ1-1, with 8 positions matching TRBD1. Germline V gene sequence: CDR1 SGHAT, CDR2 FQNNGV. The CDR3 is made up of 17 amino acids. V shed 5 bases, J shed 5 bases, and the junction held 16 bases outside the gene matches. CDR3 sequence: CASSPYVRTGFQTEAFF. Here the CDR3 DNA reads TGTGCCAGCAGCCCTTACGTGAGGACAGGGTTTCAAACTGAAGCTTTCTTT.

The V call is TRBV5-6, the J call TRBJ1-6; unclear D gene. CDR3 length: 14 amino acids. Looked up from germline, CDR1 is SGHDT and CDR2 is YYEEEE. Trimming removed 4 bases from V and 10 bases from J, with 15 bases in between. The CDR3 DNA follows: TGTGCCAGCAGCGGAAAGGGCCGAGGGTCACCCCTCCACTTT. Translated: CASSGKGRGSPLHF.

The chain has TRBV5-4 and TRBJ2-2; tentatively, D is TRBD1 or TRBD2 (5 bases each). The germline V gene encodes CDR1 SGHNT and CDR2 YYREEE (reference sequence). V lost 3 bases, J lost 0 bases, and 15 bases lay in between. This CDR3 spans 17 amino acids. In nucleotides, the CDR3 is TGTGCCAGCAGCTCCGGATCTGGGGGACCGAACACCGGGGAGCTGTTTTTT. The encoded protein is CASSSGSGGPNTGELFF.

The chain carries TRBV5-1 and TRBJ2-3; 13 nucleotides line up with TRBD2. The germline V gene has CDR1 SGHRS and CDR2 YFSETQ. This CDR3 region has 17 residues. V shed 0 bases, J shed 5 bases, and the junction held 6 bases outside the gene matches. CDR3 in amino acids: CASSLGLAGGVRDTQYF. The DNA of the CDR3 is TGCGCCAGCAGCTTGGGACTAGCGGGGGGCGTAAGAGATACGCAGTATTTT.

The chain links TRBV10-1 to TRBJ2-7; 14 bases line up with TRBD2. Germline CDR1 is WNHNN and CDR2 is SYGVQD (reference sequence). There are 14 residues in the CDR3. V lost 6 bases, J lost 6 bases, and 4 bases stayed unmatched. Written as DNA, the CDR3 is TGCGCCAGCAGATCCGGGACTAGCGGGAGCGAGCAGTACTTC. Translation gives CASRSGTSGSEQYF.

The sample holds a few counts of this clone. The chain recombines TRBV6-1 with TRBJ1-3; the D is unclear. This CDR3 has 12 amino acids. Germline V CDR1 and CDR2: MNHNS, SASEGT. CDR3 loop: CATAVSGNTIYF. CDR3 sequence (DNA): TGTGCAACCGCTGTATCTGGAAACACCATATATTTT.

The CDR3 sequence: CASSLGSNNQPQHF. CDR3 nucleotide sequence: TGCGCCAGCAGCTTGGGCTCGAACAATCAGCCCCAGCATTTT. The chain uses TRBV5-1 and TRBJ1-5; D gene ambiguous. CDR1 is SGHRS and CDR2 is YFSETQ in the germline V gene. Trimming shortened V by 0 bases and J by 3 bases, and 7 bases separated the two germline ends. The CDR3 totals 14 residues.

This clone was picked up a small number of times. The chain couples TRBV14 to TRBJ1-1, with TRBD1 as a possible D gene (5 bases). Germline CDR1 reads SGHDN; CDR2 reads FVKESK. Trimming shortened V by 4 bases and J by 3 bases, and 18 bases separated the two germline ends. This CDR3 region has 16 residues. The chain's CDR3 is CASSPYQGVAYTEAFF. CDR3 DNA sequence: TGTGCCAGCAGCCCATACCAAGGGGTCGCGTACACTGAAGCTTTCTTT.

Concerning this clone itself: At the DNA level, this CDR3 is encoded by other sequences in the same sample as well. The gene calls are TRBV10-3 and TRBJ1-1; no reliable D call. The CDR3 loop spans 15 amino acids. Germline-derived CDR1 and CDR2 are ENHRY and SYGVKD. Trimming stripped 2 bases from V and 0 bases from J, with 10 bases between. CDR3 coding DNA: TGTGCCATCAGTGAGGGCGGATTATTGAACACTGAAGCTTTCTTT. This translates into CAISEGGLLNTEAFF.

This clone has only a few counts. The chain joins TRBV25-1 to TRBJ2-3; D could derive from TRBD1 or TRBD2 (5 bases each). Germline V CDR1 and CDR2: MGHDK, SYGVNS. Trimming removed 6 bases from V and 2 bases from J, with 12 bases in between. The CDR3 sequence is 14 residues long. The CDR3: CASRGEQNTDTQYF. The DNA of the CDR3 is TGTGCCAGCAGGGGGGAACAGAACACAGATACGCAGTATTTT.

The rearrangement uses TRBV4-1 and TRBJ2-7, with TRBD1 matching 7 bases. The V segment lost 4 bases and the J segment 0 bases; nucleotides outside the gene matches: 6. The CDR3 is 15 residues long. The germline V gene has CDR1 MGHRA and CDR2 YSYEKL. CDR3 amino acids: CASSLGQASSYEQYF. The CDR3 nucleotides read TGCGCCAGCAGCCTTGGACAGGCAAGCTCCTACGAGCAGTACTTC.

The chain recombines TRBV19 with TRBJ2-2; the match to TRBD2 covers 7 bases. CDR3 length: 16 amino acids. J gave up 2 bases and V 5 bases, and 8 bases lay outside the gene matches. The germline CDR1 and CDR2 sequences are LNHDA and SQIVND (reference sequence). The CDR3 is CASSPRGLLNTGELFF. CDR3 nucleotide sequence: TGTGCCAGTAGTCCCCGGGGACTACTAAACACCGGGGAGCTGTTTTTT. Combining the CDR3 with reference TRBV19 and TRBJ2-2 gives the whole variable domain DGGITQSPKYLFRKEGQNVTLSCEQNLNHDAMYWYRQDPGQGLRLIYYSQIVNDFQKGDIAEGYSVSREKKESFPLTVTSAQKNPTAFYLCASSPRGLLNTGELFFGEGSRLTVL.

Comment on this clone: Other nucleotide sequences in the sample specify the same CDR3. The chain combines TRBV6-5 with TRBJ2-7; 7 bases agree with TRBD1. V shed 0 bases and J 2 bases; nucleotides not matched to a gene: 4. Germline V gene data show CDR1 as MNHEY and CDR2 as SVGAGI. There are 15 residues in the CDR3. The CDR3 loop is CASSYSGTAPYEQYF. CDR3 nucleotides: TGTGCCAGCAGTTACTCTGGGACAGCTCCCTACGAGCAGTACTTC.

The chain is built from TRBV27 and TRBJ2-7, with D unclear. The CDR3 sequence is 14 residues long. The germline CDR1 and CDR2 sequences are MNHEY and SMNVEV (reference sequence). Trimming left V 5 bases short and J 2 bases short, with 13 bases between. CDR3 residues: CASSPSGRTYEQYF. In DNA form, the CDR3 reads TGTGCCAGCAGTCCATCAGGACGGACCTACGAGCAGTACTTC.

This clone has only a few counts. This chain's CDR3 is CASSVGPVDAGYTF. The CDR3 DNA follows: TGTGCCAGCAGCGTTGGGCCGGTGGATGCTGGCTACACCTTC. The rearrangement uses TRBV9 and TRBJ1-2; D remains ambiguous. Between the trimmed V and J ends, which lost 2 bases and 7 bases, there was a span of 15 bases. CDR1 is SGDLS and CDR2 is YYNGEE in the germline V gene. The CDR3 spans 14 residues.